The next 10 T cell receptor beta chains were all read from a single sample in a study of cytomegalovirus exposure and HLA in healthy donors. Primers: 60 Vbeta forward and 13 Jbeta reverse. Generated by immunoSEQ multiplex PCR, the TCRdb table keeps only in-frame clones and is missing some. The sample has 150,000 to 200,000 clones; about three quarters are singletons. The sequencing input was PBMCs. The receptors were sampled from a man aged 18 to 29 in good health and CMV-seropositive.

This chain uses TRBV7-9 with TRBJ2-3, with a tentative D call TRBD2 (6 bases). V was pared by 5 bases and J by 6 bases, with 15 bases between. The CDR3 contains 14 residues. Germline-derived CDR1 and CDR2 are SEHNR and FQNEAQ (reference sequence). The CDR3 bases are TGTGCCAGCAGCCCTGACGGGAGTTTCGATACGCAGTATTTT. Translation gives CASSPDGSFDTQYF.

The chain uses TRBV15 and TRBJ1-2; the D is unclear. The V and J ends lost 4 bases and 5 bases respectively, with 11 bases between them. Germline loops: CDR1 LNHNV, CDR2 YYDKDF (reference sequence). CDR3 length: 13 residues. The CDR3 loop is CATSKPPDYGYTF. CDR3 DNA sequence: TGTGCCACCAGCAAGCCTCCTGATTATGGCTACACCTTC.

The chain employs TRBV7-2 and TRBJ1-1; no definite D call. CDR1 SGHTA and CDR2 FQGNSA come from the germline V gene. The germline V and J ends were trimmed by 7 bases and 7 bases, with 10 bases remaining between them. This CDR3 spans 11 amino acids. The CDR3 is CASTTYLEAFF. CDR3 nucleotide sequence: TGTGCCAGCACTACCTATCTTGAAGCTTTCTTT.

This clone was seen a few times. J is TRBJ1-5 and V is TRBV6-5; D gene uncertain. The germline V and J ends were trimmed by 8 bases and 6 bases, with 14 bases remaining between them. Germline CDR1 and CDR2: MNHEY and SVGAGI. The CDR3 runs to 13 residues. The CDR3 reads CASGLDPGQPQHF. CDR3 nucleotide sequence: TGTGCCAGCGGACTTGATCCCGGTCAGCCCCAGCATTTT.

The table lists this clone with a few counts. The V and J genes are TRBV9 and TRBJ1-2; 7 bases match TRBD1. Germline lookup yields CDR1 SGDLS and CDR2 YYNGEE. Germline trimming cut 8 bases from V and 4 bases from J; bases unmatched to any gene: 8. The CDR3 is made up of 13 amino acids. CDR3 in amino acids: CASGQEGFYGYTF. As DNA, the CDR3 is TGTGCCAGTGGACAGGAGGGATTCTATGGCTACACCTTC.

This clone has only one observation. This chain joins TRBV30 and TRBJ1-5, with 9 bases that match TRBD1. Germline CDR1 and CDR2: GTSNPN and SVGIG (reference sequence). V lost 2 bases, J lost 7 bases, and 6 bases stayed unmatched. CDR3 size: 14 residues. CDR3: CAWSRGQGVQPQHF. In DNA, the CDR3 is TGTGCCTGGAGTAGGGGACAGGGAGTCCAGCCCCAGCATTTT.

J is TRBJ1-2 and V is TRBV5-1, with 10 nucleotides matching TRBD1. Germline assignment: CDR1 SGHRS and CDR2 YFSETQ. Losses at the gene ends were 0 bases for V and 0 bases for J; bases not matched to a gene: 14. CDR3 length equals 20 residues. The CDR3 loop is CASSLEGGWDRGDTNYGYTF. The CDR3 DNA sequence: TGCGCCAGCAGCTTGGAGGGGGGATGGGACAGGGGTGACACTAACTATGGCTACACCTTC.

This chain links TRBV28 with TRBJ1-1, with D uncertain. V was pared by 3 bases and J by 0 bases, with 8 bases between. The CDR3 contains 14 residues. Germline assignment: CDR1 MDHEN and CDR2 SYDVKM. The CDR3 protein is CASSLVTVNTEAFF. CDR3 coding DNA: TGTGCCAGCAGTTTGGTCACGGTGAACACTGAAGCTTTCTTT.

The V gene is TRBV9, the J gene TRBJ1-2, with D perhaps matching TRBD1 (5 bases). CDR3 length equals 15 residues. Germline V gives CDR1 SGDLS, CDR2 YYNGEE. V dropped 0 bases and J dropped 4 bases, with 13 bases sitting between them. Here the CDR3 reads CASSVEASQGYGYTF. The DNA of the CDR3 is TGTGCCAGCAGCGTAGAGGCATCCCAGGGCTATGGCTACACCTTC.

This clone was recorded once. The chain joins TRBV28 to TRBJ1-6, with 8 nucleotides matching TRBD1. The CDR3 is 16 residues long. Per germline, CDR1 MDHEN and CDR2 SYDVKM. Unmatched junction bases numbered 3, after V lost 1 base and J lost 4 bases. The CDR3 region has the DNA TGTGCCAGCAGTTTATCAGGGGGCGCGTATAATTCACCCCTCCACTTT. Amino acid sequence: CASSLSGGAYNSPLHF. Using reference TRBV28 and TRBJ1-6 for the parts outside the CDR3, the full variable domain is DVKVTQSSRYLVKRTGEKVFLECVQDMDHENMFWYRQDPGLGLRLIYFSYDVKMKEKGDIPEGYSVSREKKERFSLILESASTNQTSMYLCASSLSGGAYNSPLHFGNGTRLTVT.